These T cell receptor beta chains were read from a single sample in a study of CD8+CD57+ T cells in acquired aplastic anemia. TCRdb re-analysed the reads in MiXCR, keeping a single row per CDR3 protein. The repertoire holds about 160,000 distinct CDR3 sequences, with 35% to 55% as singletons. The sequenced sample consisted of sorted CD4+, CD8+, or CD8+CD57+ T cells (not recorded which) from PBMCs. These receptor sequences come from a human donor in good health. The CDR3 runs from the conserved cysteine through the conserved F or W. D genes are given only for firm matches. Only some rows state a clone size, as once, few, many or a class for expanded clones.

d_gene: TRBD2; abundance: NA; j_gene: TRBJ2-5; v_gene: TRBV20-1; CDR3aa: CSARVGLAGGETQYF; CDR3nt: TGCAGTGCTAGGGTGGGGCTAGCGGGGGGGGAGACCCAGTACTTC
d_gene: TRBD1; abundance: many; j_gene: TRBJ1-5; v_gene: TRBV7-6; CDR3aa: CASSLEPASRGLDQPQHF; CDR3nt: TGTGCCAGCAGCTTAGAACCCGCCTCCAGGGGGTTGGATCAGCCCCAGCATTTT
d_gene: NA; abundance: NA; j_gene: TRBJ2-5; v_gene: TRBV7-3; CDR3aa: CASSLHGEETQYF; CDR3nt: TGTGCCAGCAGCTTGCACGGAGAAGAGACCCAGTACTTC
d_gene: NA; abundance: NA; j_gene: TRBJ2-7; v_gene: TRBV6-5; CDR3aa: CASSYGGGRGLYF; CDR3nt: TGCGCCAGCAGTTACGGGGGCGGCAGGGGTTTGTACTTC
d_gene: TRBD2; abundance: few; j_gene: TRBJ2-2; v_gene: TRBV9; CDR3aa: CASSATSANSNTGELFF; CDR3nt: TGTGCCAGCAGCGCAACTAGCGCAAACTCGAACACCGGGGAGCTGTTTTTT
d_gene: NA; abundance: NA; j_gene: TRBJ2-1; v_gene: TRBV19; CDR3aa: CASTGYYYNEQFF; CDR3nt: TGTGCCAGTACAGGGTATTACTACAATGAGCAGTTCTTC
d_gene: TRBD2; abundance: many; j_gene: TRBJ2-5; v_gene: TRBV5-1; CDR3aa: CASSLAGGRALFETQYF; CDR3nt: TGCGCCAGCAGCTTGGCGGGCGGGAGGGCCCTTTTTGAGACCCAGTACTTC
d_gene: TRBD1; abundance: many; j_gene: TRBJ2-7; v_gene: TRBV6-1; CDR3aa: CADPGQGRTYEQYF; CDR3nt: TGTGCCGATCCGGGACAGGGGCGCACCTACGAGCAGTACTTC
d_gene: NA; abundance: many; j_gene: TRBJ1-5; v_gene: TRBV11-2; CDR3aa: CASSLVVTDTSNQPQHF; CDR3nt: TGTGCCAGCAGCTTAGTGGTGACCGACACTAGCAATCAGCCCCAGCATTTT
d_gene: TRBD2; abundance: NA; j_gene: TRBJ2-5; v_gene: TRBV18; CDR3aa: CASSPLAGGRFEETQYF; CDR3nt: TGTGCCAGCTCACCACTAGCGGGAGGTCGTTTCGAGGAGACCCAGTACTTC
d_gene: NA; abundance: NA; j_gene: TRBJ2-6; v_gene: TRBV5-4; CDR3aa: CASRDSTLGANVLTF; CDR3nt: TGTGCCAGCAGGGACTCCACTCTTGGGGCCAACGTCCTGACTTTC
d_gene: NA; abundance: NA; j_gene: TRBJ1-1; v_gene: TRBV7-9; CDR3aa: CASSYGGLGNTEAFF; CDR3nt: TGTGCCAGCAGCTACGGGGGGCTAGGGAACACTGAAGCTTTCTTT
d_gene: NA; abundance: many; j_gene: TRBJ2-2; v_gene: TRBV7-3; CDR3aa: CASSLRGDTGELFF; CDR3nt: TGTGCCAGCAGCTTAAGGGGGGACACCGGGGAGCTGTTTTTT
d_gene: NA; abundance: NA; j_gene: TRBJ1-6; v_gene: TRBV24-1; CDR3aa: CATGAGKSYNSPLHF; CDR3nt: TGTGCCACCGGTGCAGGGAAGTCCTATAATTCACCCCTCCACTTT